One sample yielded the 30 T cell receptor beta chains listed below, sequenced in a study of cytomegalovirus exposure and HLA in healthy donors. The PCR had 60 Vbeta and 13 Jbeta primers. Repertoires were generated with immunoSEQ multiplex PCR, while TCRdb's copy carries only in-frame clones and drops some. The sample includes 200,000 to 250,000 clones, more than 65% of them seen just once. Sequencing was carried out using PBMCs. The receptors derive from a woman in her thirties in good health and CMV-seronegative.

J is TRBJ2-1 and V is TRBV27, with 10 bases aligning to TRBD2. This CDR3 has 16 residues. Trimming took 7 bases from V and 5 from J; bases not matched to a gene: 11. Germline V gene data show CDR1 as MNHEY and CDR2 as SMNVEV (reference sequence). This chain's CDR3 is CASTALTSGVNNEQFF. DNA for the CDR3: TGTGCCAGCACCGCTCTTACTAGCGGGGTCAACAATGAGCAGTTCTTC.

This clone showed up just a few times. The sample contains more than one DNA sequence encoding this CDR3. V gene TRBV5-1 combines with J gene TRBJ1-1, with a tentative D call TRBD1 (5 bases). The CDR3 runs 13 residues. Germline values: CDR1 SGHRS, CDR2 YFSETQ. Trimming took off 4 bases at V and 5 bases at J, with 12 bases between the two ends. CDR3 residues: CASSLRGGTEAFF. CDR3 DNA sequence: TGCGCCAGCAGCCTACGGGGGGGTACTGAAGCTTTCTTT.

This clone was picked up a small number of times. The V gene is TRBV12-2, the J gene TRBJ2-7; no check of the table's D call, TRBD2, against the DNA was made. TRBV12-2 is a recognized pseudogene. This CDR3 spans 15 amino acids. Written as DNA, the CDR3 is TGTGCAAGTCGCTTACCTAGAGCAGCGACCTACGAGCAGTACTTC. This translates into CASRLPRAATYEQYF.

CDR3 in DNA: TGTGCCAGCAGCTCCCCGGGGGGCGACACCGGGGAGCTGTTTTTT. Amino acid sequence: CASSSPGGDTGELFF. The V gene is TRBV7-9, the J gene TRBJ2-2; a weak D match, TRBD2 (7 bases). CDR3 length equals 15 residues. Germline CDR1 reads SEHNR; CDR2 reads FQNEAQ (reference sequence). The V end was cut by 4 bases, the J end by 3 bases, with 12 bases between.

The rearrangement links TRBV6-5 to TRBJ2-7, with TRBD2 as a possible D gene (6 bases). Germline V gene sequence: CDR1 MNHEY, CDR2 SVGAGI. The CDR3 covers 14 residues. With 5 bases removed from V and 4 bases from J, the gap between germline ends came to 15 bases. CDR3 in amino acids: CASSKTRARYEQYF. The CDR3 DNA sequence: TGTGCCAGCAGTAAGACTAGAGCCAGATACGAGCAGTACTTC.

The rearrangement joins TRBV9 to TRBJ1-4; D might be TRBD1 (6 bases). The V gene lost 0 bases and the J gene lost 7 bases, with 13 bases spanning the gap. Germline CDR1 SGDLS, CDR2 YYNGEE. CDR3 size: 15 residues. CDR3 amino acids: CASSVDEGEVEKLFF. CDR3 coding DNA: TGTGCCAGCAGCGTAGATGAGGGGGAAGTTGAAAAACTGTTTTTT.

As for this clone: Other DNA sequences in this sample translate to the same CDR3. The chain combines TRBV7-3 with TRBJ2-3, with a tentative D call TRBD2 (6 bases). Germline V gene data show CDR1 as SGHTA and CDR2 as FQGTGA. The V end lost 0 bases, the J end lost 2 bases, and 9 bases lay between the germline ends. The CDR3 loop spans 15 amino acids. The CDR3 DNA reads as TGTGCCAGCAGCTTAACGGGACTTAACACAGATACGCAGTATTTT. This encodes CASSLTGLNTDTQYF.

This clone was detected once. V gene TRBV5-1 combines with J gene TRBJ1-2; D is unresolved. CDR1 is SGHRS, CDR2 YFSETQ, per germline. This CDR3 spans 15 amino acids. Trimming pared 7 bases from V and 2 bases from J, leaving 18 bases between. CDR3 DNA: TGCGCCAGCCGCCGTAACGAGGGCCCGAACTATGGCTACACCTTC. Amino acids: CASRRNEGPNYGYTF.

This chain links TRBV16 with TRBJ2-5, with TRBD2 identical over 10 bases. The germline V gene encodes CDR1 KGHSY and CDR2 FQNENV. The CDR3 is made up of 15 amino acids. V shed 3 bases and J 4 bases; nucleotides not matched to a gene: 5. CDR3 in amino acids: CASSQLAGDAETQYF. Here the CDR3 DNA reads TGTGCCAGCAGCCAGCTAGCGGGAGACGCAGAGACCCAGTACTTC. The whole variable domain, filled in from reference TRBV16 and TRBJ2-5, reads GEEVAQTPKHLVRGEGQKAKLYCAPIKGHSYVFWYQQVLKNEFKFLISFQNENVFDETGMPKERFSAKCLPNSPCSLEIQATKLEDSAVYFCASSQLAGDAETQYFGPGTRLLVL.

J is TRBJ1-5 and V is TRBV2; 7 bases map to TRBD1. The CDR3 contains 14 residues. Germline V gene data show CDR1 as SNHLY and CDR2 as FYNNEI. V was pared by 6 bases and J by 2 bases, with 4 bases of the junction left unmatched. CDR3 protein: CASSLDRGNQPQHF. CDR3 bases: TGTGCCAGCAGCCTTGACAGGGGCAATCAGCCCCAGCATTTT.

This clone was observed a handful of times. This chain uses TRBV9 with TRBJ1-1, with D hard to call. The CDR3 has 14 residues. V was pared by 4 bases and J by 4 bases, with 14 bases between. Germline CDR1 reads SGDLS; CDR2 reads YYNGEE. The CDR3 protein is CASSSSPGSTEAFF. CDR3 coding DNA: TGTGCCAGCAGCTCCTCCCCCGGGAGCACTGAAGCTTTCTTT.

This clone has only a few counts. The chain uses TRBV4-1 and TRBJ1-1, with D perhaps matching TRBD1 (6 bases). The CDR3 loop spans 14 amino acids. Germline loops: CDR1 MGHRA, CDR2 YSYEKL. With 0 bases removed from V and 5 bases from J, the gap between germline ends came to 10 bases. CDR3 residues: CASSQDRGGTEAFF. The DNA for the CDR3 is TGCGCCAGCAGCCAAGATCGAGGGGGAACTGAAGCTTTCTTT.

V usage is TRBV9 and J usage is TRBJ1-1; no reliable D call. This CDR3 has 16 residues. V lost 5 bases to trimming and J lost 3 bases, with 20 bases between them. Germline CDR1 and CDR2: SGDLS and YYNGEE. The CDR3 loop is CASSVRVPARDTEAFF. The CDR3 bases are TGTGCCAGCAGTGTTAGGGTACCAGCGAGGGACACTGAAGCTTTCTTT.

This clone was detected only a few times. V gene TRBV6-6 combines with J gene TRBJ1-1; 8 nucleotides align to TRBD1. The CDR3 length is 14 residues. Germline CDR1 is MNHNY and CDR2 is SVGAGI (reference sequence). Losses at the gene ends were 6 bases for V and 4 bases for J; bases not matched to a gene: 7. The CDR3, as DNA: TGTGCCAGCAGGCTGACAGGGGAGAGCACTGAAGCTTTCTTT. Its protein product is CASRLTGESTEAFF.

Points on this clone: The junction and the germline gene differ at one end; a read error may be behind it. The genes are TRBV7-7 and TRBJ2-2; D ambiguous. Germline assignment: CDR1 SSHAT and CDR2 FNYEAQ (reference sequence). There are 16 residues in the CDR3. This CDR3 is CASSLFVTPIPGELFF. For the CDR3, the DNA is TGTGCTAGCAGCTTATTCGTGACTCCCATACCCGGGGAGCTGTTTTTT.

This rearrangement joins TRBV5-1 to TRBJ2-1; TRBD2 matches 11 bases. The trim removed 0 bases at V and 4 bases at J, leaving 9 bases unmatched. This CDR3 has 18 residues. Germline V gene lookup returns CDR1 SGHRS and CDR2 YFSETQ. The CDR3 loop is CASSLGIEASGGYNEQFF. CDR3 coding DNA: TGCGCCAGCAGCTTGGGCATCGAGGCTAGCGGGGGGTACAATGAGCAGTTCTTC.

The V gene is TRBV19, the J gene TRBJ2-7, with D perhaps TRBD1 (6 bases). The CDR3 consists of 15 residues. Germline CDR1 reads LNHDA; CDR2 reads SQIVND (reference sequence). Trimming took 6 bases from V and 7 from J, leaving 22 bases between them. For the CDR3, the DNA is TGTGCCAGTAGCGACCCGGGGACACACCTGCAGGAGCAGTACTTC. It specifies CASSDPGTHLQEQYF.

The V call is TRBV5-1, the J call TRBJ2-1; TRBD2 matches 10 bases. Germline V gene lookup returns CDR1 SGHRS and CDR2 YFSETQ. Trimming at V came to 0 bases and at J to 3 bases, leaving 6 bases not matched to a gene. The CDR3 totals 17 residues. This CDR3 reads CASSLGTSGNRYNEQFF. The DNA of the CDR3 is TGCGCCAGCAGCTTGGGAACTAGCGGGAACCGCTACAATGAGCAGTTCTTC.

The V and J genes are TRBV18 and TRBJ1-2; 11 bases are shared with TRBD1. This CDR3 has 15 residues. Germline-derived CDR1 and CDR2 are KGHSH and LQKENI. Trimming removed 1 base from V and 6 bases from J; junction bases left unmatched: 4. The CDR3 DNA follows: TGTGCCAGCTCACCACGGACAGGGGGCGCGGATGGCTACACCTTC. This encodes CASSPRTGGADGYTF.

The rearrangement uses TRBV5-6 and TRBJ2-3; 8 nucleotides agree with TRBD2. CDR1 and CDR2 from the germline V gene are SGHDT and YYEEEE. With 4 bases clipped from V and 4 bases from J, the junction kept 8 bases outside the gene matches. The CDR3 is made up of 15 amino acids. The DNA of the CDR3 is TGTGCCAGCAGCACCTCGGGACTAGGAGCAGATACGCAGTATTTT. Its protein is CASSTSGLGADTQYF.

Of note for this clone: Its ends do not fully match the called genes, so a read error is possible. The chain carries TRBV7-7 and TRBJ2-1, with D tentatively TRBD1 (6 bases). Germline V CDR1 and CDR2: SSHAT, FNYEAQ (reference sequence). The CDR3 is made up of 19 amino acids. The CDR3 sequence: CASSLHQGAGDDIDNEQFF. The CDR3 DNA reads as TGTGCTAGCAGCTTACATCAAGGTGCAGGGGATGACATTGACAATGAGCAGTTCTTC. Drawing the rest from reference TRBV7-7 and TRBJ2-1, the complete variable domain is GAGVSQSPRYKVTKRGQDVTLRCDPISSHATLYWYQQALGQGPEFLTYFNYEAQPDKSGLPSDRFSAERPEGSISTLTIQRTEQRDSAMYRCASSLHQGAGDDIDNEQFFGPGTRLTVL.

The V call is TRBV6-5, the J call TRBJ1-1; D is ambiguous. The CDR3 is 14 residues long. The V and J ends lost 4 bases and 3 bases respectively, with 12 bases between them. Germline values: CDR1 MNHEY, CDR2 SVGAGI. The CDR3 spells CASSLREGDTEAFF. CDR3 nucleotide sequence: TGTGCCAGCAGTTTAAGGGAGGGAGACACTGAAGCTTTCTTT.

CDR3 residues: CAWSAPLTRRGNEQFF. In nucleotides, the CDR3 is TGTGCCTGGAGTGCCCCTTTGACCAGGAGGGGCAATGAGCAGTTCTTC. The rearrangement uses TRBV30 and TRBJ2-1; perhaps TRBD2 as D (6 bases). V was shortened by 1 base and J by 6 bases, with 19 bases between the two germline ends. The CDR3 totals 16 residues. Germline-derived CDR1 and CDR2 are GTSNPN and SVGIG (reference sequence).

CDR3 in amino acids: CASSLTAGRGRAGELFF. For the CDR3, the DNA is TGTGCCAGCAGCTTAACAGCGGGCAGGGGGCGGGCCGGGGAGCTGTTTTTT. This chain joins TRBV7-3 and TRBJ2-2, with 8 bases aligning to TRBD1. V was clipped by 0 bases and J by 6 bases; unmatched bases: 9. Germline values: CDR1 SGHTA, CDR2 FQGTGA. This CDR3 is built from 17 residues. Using reference TRBV7-3 and TRBJ2-2 for the parts outside the CDR3, the full variable domain is GAGVSQTPSNKVTEKGKYVELRCDPISGHTALYWYRQSLGQGPEFLIYFQGTGAADDSGLPNDRFFAVRPEGSVSTLKIQRTERGDSAVYLCASSLTAGRGRAGELFFGEGSRLTVL.

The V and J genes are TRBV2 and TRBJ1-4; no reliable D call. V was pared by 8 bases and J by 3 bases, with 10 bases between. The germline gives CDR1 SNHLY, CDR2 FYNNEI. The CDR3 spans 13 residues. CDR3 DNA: TGTGCCAGCCGGGGAGGGCCTAATGAAAAACTGTTTTTT. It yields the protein CASRGGPNEKLFF.

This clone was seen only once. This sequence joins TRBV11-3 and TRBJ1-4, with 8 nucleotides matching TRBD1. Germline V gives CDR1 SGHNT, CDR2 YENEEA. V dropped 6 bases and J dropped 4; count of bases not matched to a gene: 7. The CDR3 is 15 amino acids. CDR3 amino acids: CASSDRGHSNEKLFF. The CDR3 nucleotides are TGTGCCAGCAGTGACAGGGGCCACAGTAATGAAAAACTGTTTTTT.

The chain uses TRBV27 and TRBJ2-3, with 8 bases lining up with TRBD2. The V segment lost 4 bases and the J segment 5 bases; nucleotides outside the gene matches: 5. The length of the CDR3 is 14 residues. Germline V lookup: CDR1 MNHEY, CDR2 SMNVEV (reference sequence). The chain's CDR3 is CASSSRGGLDTQYF. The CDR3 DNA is TGTGCCAGCAGTTCCCGGGGGGGATTAGATACGCAGTATTTT.

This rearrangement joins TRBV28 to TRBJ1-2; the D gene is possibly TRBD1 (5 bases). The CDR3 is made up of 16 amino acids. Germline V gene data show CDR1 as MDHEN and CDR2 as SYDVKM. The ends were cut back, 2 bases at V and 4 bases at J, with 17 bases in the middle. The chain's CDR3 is CASSLVGGDSFYGYTF. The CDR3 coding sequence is TGTGCCAGCAGTTTAGTGGGGGGTGACAGTTTCTATGGCTACACCTTC.

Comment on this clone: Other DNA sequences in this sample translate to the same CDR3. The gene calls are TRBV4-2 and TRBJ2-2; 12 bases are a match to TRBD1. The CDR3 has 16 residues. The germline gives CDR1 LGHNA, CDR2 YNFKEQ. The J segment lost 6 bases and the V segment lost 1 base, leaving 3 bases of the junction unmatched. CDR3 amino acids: CASSQGDRGLSGELFF. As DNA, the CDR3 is TGTGCCAGCAGCCAAGGGGACAGGGGGCTTTCCGGGGAGCTGTTTTTT.

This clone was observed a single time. CDR3 amino acids: CAWSVAGMAEQYF. The CDR3 DNA follows: TGTGCCTGGAGTGTAGCCGGGATGGCCGAGCAGTACTTC. This sequence joins TRBV30 and TRBJ2-7; perhaps TRBD2 as D (5 bases). Germline V lookup: CDR1 GTSNPN, CDR2 SVGIG (reference sequence). The CDR3 has 13 amino acids. V lost 0 bases, J lost 6 bases, and 12 bases lay in between.